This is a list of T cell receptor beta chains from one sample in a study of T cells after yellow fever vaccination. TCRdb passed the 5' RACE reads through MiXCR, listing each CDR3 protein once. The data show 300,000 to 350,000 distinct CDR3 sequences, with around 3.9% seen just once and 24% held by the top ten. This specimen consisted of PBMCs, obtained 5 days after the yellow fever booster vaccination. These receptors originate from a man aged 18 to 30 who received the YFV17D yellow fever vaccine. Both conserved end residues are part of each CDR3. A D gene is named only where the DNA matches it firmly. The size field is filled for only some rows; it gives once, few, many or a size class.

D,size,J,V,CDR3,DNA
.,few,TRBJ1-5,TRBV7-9,CASSSGTANQPQHF,TGTGCCAGCAGCTCGGGGACGGCGAATCAGCCCCAGCATTTT
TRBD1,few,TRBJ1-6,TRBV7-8,CASSLARDRGNSPLHF,TGTGCCAGCAGCTTAGCGAGGGACAGGGGTAATTCACCCCTCCACTTT
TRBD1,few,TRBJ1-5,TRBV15,CATSRGDGQGANQPQHF,TGTGCCACCAGCAGAGGAGACGGACAGGGGGCTAATCAGCCCCAGCATTTT
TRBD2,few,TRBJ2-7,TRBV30,CAWSSSSGYEQYF,TGTGCCTGGAGTAGTTCTAGCGGCTACGAGCAGTACTTC
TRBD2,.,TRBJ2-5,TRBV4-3,CASSHGLAGGEETQYF,TGCGCCAGCAGCCATGGACTAGCGGGGGGGGAAGAGACCCAGTACTTC
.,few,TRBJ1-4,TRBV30,CAWSVLGPLTGKLFF,TGTGCCTGGAGTGTACTCGGGCCGTTAACGGGAAAACTGTTTTTT
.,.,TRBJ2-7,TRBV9,CASSVKDGGKQYF,TGTGCCAGCAGCGTAAAGGATGGGGGGAAGCAGTACTTC
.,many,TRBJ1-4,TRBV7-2,CASSYSRNEKLFF,TGTGCCAGCAGCTATTCCAGAAATGAAAAACTGTTTTTT
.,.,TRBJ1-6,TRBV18,CASSRGTVYNSPLHF,TGTGCCAGCTCACGAGGGACGGTCTATAATTCACCCCTCCACTTT
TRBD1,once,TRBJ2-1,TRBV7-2,CASSLATGQGRGEQFF,TGTGCCAGCAGCTTAGCAACGGGACAGGGCAGGGGTGAGCAGTTCTTC
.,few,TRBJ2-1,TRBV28,CASSLYTGGGGYNEQFF,TGTGCCAGCAGTTTATATACGGGAGGAGGGGGCTACAATGAGCAGTTCTTC
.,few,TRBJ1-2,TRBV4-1,CASSQSQTANYGYTF,TGCGCCAGCAGCCAATCCCAGACAGCCAACTATGGCTACACCTTC
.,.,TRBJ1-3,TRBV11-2,CASSSGNSGNTIYF,TGTGCCAGCAGCTCCGGGAACTCTGGAAACACCATATATTTT
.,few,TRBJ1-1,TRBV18,CASSQSGVGTEAFF,TGTGCCAGCTCTCAGTCGGGGGTCGGGACTGAAGCTTTCTTT
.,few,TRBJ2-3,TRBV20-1,CSAARIARARTDTQYF,TGCAGTGCTGCCCGGATAGCGAGGGCGCGCACAGATACGCAGTATTTT